Listed below are T cell receptor beta chains from one sample, sequenced in a study of T-cell reconstitution after alpha-beta-depleted transplantation in children. Using its own MiXCR run on the PCR reads, TCRdb lists one record per CDR3 protein. The sample shows roughly 500,000 distinct CDR3 sequences, approximately 13% of them seen only once. The sequencing used PBMCs from the stem cell graft donor, collected from the stem cell graft. The receptors originated from a human donor who donated a stem cell graft to a child with combined immunodeficiency. Both conserved end residues are part of each CDR3. D genes are given only for firm matches. Clone size appears in some rows only: once, few, many, or a class for an expanded clone.

j_gene,abundance,v_gene,d_gene,CDR3aa,CDR3nt
TRBJ2-3,many,TRBV12-3/TRBV12-4,.,CASSLVVDTQYF,TGCGCCAGCAGCTTGGTAGTAGATACGCAGTATTTT
TRBJ2-5,many,TRBV27,.,CASSLLGGLETQYF,TGTGCCAGCAGTTTATTAGGGGGATTGGAGACCCAGTACTTC
TRBJ2-5,.,TRBV5-1,TRBD1,CASSSSGTGRVRETQYF,TGCGCCAGCAGCTCCTCCGGGACAGGGCGTGTGCGGGAGACCCAGTACTTC
TRBJ2-2,.,TRBV2,.,CASSVPRDGRNTGELFF,TGTGCCAGCAGTGTACCTCGGGACGGCCGGAACACCGGGGAGCTGTTTTTT
TRBJ1-1,.,TRBV6-4,TRBD1,CASSDSTGGKTEAFF,TGTGCCAGCAGTGACTCTACAGGGGGAAAAACTGAAGCTTTCTTT
TRBJ2-2,.,TRBV15,TRBD2,CATSSPGGITGELFF,TGTGCCACCAGTAGTCCGGGGGGGATCACCGGGGAGCTGTTTTTT
TRBJ2-7,.,TRBV6-6,.,CASSDGGVDEQYF,TGTGCCAGCAGTGACGGGGGTGTGGACGAGCAGTACTTC
TRBJ2-1,.,TRBV9,.,CASSVLGKRYNEQFF,TGTGCCAGCAGCGTCCTTGGAAAGAGGTACAATGAGCAGTTCTTC
TRBJ2-1,.,TRBV7-3,TRBD2,CASSYWTSGLGEQFF,TGTGCCAGCAGCTACTGGACTAGCGGGCTTGGTGAGCAGTTCTTC
TRBJ2-1,many,TRBV12-3/TRBV12-4,.,CASSPGTFNEQFF,TGTGCCAGCAGCCCCGGGACTTTCAATGAGCAGTTCTTC
TRBJ2-5,.,TRBV12-3/TRBV12-4,.,CASSFQLGQETQYF,TGTGCCAGCAGTTTTCAGCTGGGGCAAGAGACCCAGTACTTC
TRBJ2-3,many,TRBV6-2/TRBV6-3,.,CASSSTYSPDTQYF,TGTGCCAGCAGCTCCACGTATAGTCCAGATACGCAGTATTTT
TRBJ2-1,.,TRBV29-1,TRBD2,CSVEGYSGSGDEQFF,TGCAGCGTTGAAGGTTATAGCGGGAGTGGGGATGAGCAGTTCTTC
TRBJ2-7,many,TRBV13,.,CASSLRSFSYEQYF,TGTGCCAGCAGCTTAAGGAGTTTTTCCTACGAGCAGTACTTC
TRBJ2-7,few,TRBV30,TRBD1,CAWSTGTAPQYF,TGTGCCTGGAGTACTGGGACAGCTCCCCAGTACTTC
TRBJ2-1,many,TRBV12-3/TRBV12-4,.,CASSPFGARDEQFF,TGTGCCAGCAGTCCTTTTGGGGCCCGCGATGAGCAGTTCTTC
TRBJ2-3,many,TRBV12-3/TRBV12-4,TRBD2,CASRDYTSTDTQYF,TGTGCCAGCCGGGACTACACTAGCACAGATACGCAGTATTTT
TRBJ2-7,many,TRBV29-1,TRBD1,CSVAGTETYEQYF,TGCAGCGTTGCCGGGACAGAAACCTACGAGCAGTACTTC
TRBJ1-3,few,TRBV20-1,.,CSARDQNREFSGNTIYF,TGCAGTGCTAGAGATCAGAATAGGGAATTCTCTGGAAACACCATATATTTT
TRBJ1-2,.,TRBV10-3,TRBD1,CAISLKWDSYGYTF,TGTGCCATCAGCCTGAAGTGGGACAGTTATGGCTACACCTTC